The rows below give T cell receptor beta chains drawn from one sample of a study of vaccination effects on CD4 cells after COVID-19. The antigens these receptors bind are not known. TCRdb's copy holds only in-frame clones and misses some; the assay was immunoSEQ multiplex PCR. The table includes 30,000 to 45,000 clones, around four fifths detected once. The material was CD4+ T cells from PBMCs cultured with HCoV-NL63 spike peptides, obtained after COVID-19 vaccination. These receptor sequences come from a human donor who received a COVID-19 vaccine. Some clones in this sample may be carry-over from other donors' samples. Each CDR3 is given with its conserved first and last residue. Fields, in order: J gene, D gene, clone size, V gene, CDR3 protein, CDR3 DNA. A D gene is named only where the DNA matches it firmly. The size of a clone is reported for some rows only, either as once, few or many, or as a class for expanded clones.

TRBJ2-2,TRBD2,NA,TRBV2,CAGGGTSNTGELFF,TGTGCCGGGGGGGGAACGTCGAACACCGGGGAGCTGTTTTTT
TRBJ1-2,NA,NA,TRBV2,CASSERLHANYGYTF,TGTGCCAGCAGTGAACGGCTACACGCCAACTATGGCTACACCTTC
TRBJ2-3,NA,NA,TRBV6-1,CASSVRETRFGDTQYF,TGTGCCAGCAGTGTGAGAGAGACCCGGTTCGGGGATACGCAGTATTTT
TRBJ1-2,NA,NA,TRBV2,CAGAQGDRGYTF,TGTGCCGGGGCACAGGGAGATCGGGGCTACACCTTC
TRBJ2-5,NA,NA,TRBV19,CASSIGLGAPGAQYF,TGTGCCAGTAGTATAGGCCTCGGGGCCCCAGGAGCCCAGTACTTC
TRBJ1-2,TRBD1,few,TRBV6-5,CASRSRTGSYGYTF,TGTGCCAGCAGGTCGAGGACAGGGAGCTATGGCTACACCTTC
TRBJ2-3,NA,NA,TRBV7-2,CASSKGGTSTDTQYF,TGTGCCAGCAGCAAAGGGGGGACGAGCACAGATACGCAGTATTTT
TRBJ2-5,NA,NA,TRBV6-5,CASSPNPDSQETQYF,TGTGCCAGCAGTCCGAACCCGGACAGCCAAGAGACCCAGTACTTC
TRBJ1-1,NA,few,TRBV18,CASSQQGLEAFF,TGTGCCAGCTCCCAGCAGGGGCTAGAAGCTTTCTTT
TRBJ2-3,TRBD2,NA,TRBV13,CASSLQGLPDTQYF,TGTGCCAGCAGCTTACAGGGACTACCCGATACGCAGTATTTT
TRBJ1-3,NA,NA,TRBV5-5,CASSQVRGGNTIYF,TGTGCCAGCAGCCAGGTCAGGGGTGGAAACACCATATATTTT
TRBJ1-5,NA,NA,TRBV18,CASSPSRQANQPQHF,TGTGCCAGCTCACCTTCTAGACAGGCGAATCAGCCCCAGCATTTT
TRBJ2-3,TRBD1,NA,TRBV5-1,CASSLGTGVTDTQYF,TGCGCCAGCAGCTTGGGGACAGGGGTCACAGATACGCAGTATTTT
TRBJ1-1,NA,NA,TRBV7-2,CASSLGQLNTEAFF,TGTGCCAGCAGCTTAGGACAGTTGAACACTGAAGCTTTCTTT
TRBJ2-1,NA,NA,TRBV2,CAARDLRYNEQFF,TGTGCCGCCCGAGACCTCCGCTACAATGAGCAGTTCTTC
TRBJ2-1,NA,NA,TRBV5-1,CASSLRRGSYNEQFF,TGCGCCAGCAGCTTGCGGAGGGGGTCCTACAATGAGCAGTTCTTC
TRBJ2-5,TRBD2,NA,TRBV7-2,CASSLARGLAKETQYF,TGTGCCAGCAGCTTAGCCCGGGGACTAGCTAAAGAGACCCAGTACTTC
TRBJ1-1,NA,once,TRBV3-1/TRBV3-2,CASSLLDREAFF,TGTGCCAGCAGCCTATTAGACCGTGAAGCTTTCTTT
TRBJ1-5,NA,few,TRBV4-1,CASSQLSGTNQPQHF,TGCGCCAGCAGCCAATTGTCGGGCACCAATCAGCCCCAGCATTTT
TRBJ2-2,NA,NA,TRBV12-5,CASGLRTGELFF,TGTGCTAGTGGTTTGAGGACCGGGGAGCTGTTTTTT
TRBJ2-2,NA,once,TRBV6-5,CASGLDNTGELFF,TGTGCCAGCGGCCTTGACAACACCGGGGAGCTGTTTTTT
TRBJ2-6,NA,NA,TRBV4-1,CASSQARSNVLTF,TGCGCCAGCAGCCAAGCTCGGTCCAACGTCCTGACTTTC
TRBJ2-5,NA,NA,TRBV6-1,CASIFGGSRETQYF,TGTGCCAGCATATTTGGGGGGAGTCGGGAGACCCAGTACTTC
TRBJ2-1,TRBD2,few,TRBV24-1,CATSDPPGAGAVDEQFF,TGTGCCACCAGTGATCCCCCGGGAGCGGGGGCTGTAGATGAGCAGTTCTTC
TRBJ1-2,NA,few,TRBV28,CASSSAHPPYGYTF,TGTGCCAGCAGTTCGGCGCACCCGCCATATGGCTACACCTTC
TRBJ2-6,NA,NA,TRBV19,CASSIDRGSGANVLTF,TGTGCCAGTAGTATAGATAGGGGGTCTGGGGCCAACGTCCTGACTTTC
TRBJ2-1,TRBD2,NA,TRBV27,CASSLWGLAGGRGNEQFF,TGTGCCAGCAGTTTATGGGGACTAGCGGGGGGCAGAGGTAATGAGCAGTTCTTC
TRBJ1-1,NA,NA,TRBV12-3/TRBV12-4,CASSLKGPTEAFF,TGTGCCAGCAGTTTAAAGGGGCCGACTGAAGCTTTCTTT
TRBJ1-5,NA,once,TRBV19,CASDRTTYSNQPQHF,TGTGCCAGTGACAGGACCACATATAGCAATCAGCCCCAGCATTTT
TRBJ2-3,NA,NA,TRBV24-1,CATSDSRAGSSADTQYF,TGTGCCACCAGTGATTCCCGGGCAGGGTCTTCGGCAGATACGCAGTATTTT
TRBJ2-5,NA,NA,TRBV2,CASSRQNSQETQYF,TGTGCCAGCAGTCGACAGAATAGCCAAGAGACCCAGTACTTC